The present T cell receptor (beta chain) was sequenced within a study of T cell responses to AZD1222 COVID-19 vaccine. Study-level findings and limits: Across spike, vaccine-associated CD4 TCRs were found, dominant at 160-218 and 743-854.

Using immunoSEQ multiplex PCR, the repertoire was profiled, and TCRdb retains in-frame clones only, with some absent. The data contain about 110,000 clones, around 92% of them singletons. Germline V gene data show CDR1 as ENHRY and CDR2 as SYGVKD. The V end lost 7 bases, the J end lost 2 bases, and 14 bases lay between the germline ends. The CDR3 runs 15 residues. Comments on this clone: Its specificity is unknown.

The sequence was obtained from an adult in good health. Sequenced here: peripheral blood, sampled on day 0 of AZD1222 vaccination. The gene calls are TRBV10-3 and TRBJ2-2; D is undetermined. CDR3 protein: CAITPGSFNTGELFF. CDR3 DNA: TGTGCCATCACTCCCGGGTCCTTCAACACCGGGGAGCTGTTTTTT.